This T cell receptor (beta chain) is drawn from a study of blood T cell repertoires in COVID-19. For the study at large: The analysed material was cDNA or gDNA that came from T cells, B-cell-depleted T cells, or PBMCs.

Original data processing: Amplification from reference gene primers served as the basis for estimated nucleated cell counts. The assay was immunoSEQ multiplex PCR, and TCRdb's table has in-frame clones only and misses some. V and J calls and clone size are copied from that table; D and trimming were computed from the DNA. The profile covers about 120,000 clones, with roughly 84% appearing a single time and roughly 4% taken by the ten largest. Enrollees, about 18 to 89 years old, lived in 24 US areas. Trimming removed 6 bases from V and 11 bases from J, with 20 bases in between. CDR3 size: 15 residues. CDR1 and CDR2 from the germline V gene are MNHEY and SVGEGT.

Input material: PBMCs or T cells enriched from blood (not recorded which). The receptor was isolated from a woman aged 25 to 39 who had recovered from COVID-19. The chain combines TRBV6-2 or TRBV6-3 with TRBJ1-6; possibly TRBD1 for D (6 bases). CDR3 in DNA: TGTGCCAGCAGCTCGTCCCACAGGGATATAACACCCCTCCACTTT. This sequence encodes CASSSSHRDITPLHF.